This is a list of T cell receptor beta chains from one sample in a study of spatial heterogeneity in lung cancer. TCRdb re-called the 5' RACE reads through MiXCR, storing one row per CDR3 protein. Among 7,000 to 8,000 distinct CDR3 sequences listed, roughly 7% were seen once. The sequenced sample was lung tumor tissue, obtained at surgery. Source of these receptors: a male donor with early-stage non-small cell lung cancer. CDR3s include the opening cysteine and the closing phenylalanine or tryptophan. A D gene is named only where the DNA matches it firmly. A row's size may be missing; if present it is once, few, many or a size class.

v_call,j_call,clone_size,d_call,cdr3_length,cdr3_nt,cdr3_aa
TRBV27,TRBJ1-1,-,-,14,TGTGCCAGCAGCACCCGCGAGGGGAACACTGAAGCTTTCTTT,CASSTREGNTEAFF
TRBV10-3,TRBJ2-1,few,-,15,TGTGCCATCAGTGGGACCGGGACATCGAGGGATGAGCAGTTCTTC,CAISGTGTSRDEQFF
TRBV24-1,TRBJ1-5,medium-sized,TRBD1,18,TGTGCCACCAGGGATACGACAGGGGGTGGCCTTGGGAATCAGCCCCAGCATTTT,CATRDTTGGGLGNQPQHF
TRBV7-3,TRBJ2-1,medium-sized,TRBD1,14,TGTGCCAGCAGCTTACTGGGACAGGGCGATGAGCAGTTCTTC,CASSLLGQGDEQFF
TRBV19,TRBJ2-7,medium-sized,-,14,TGTGCCAGTAGTATTCAGCCGGACTCCTACGAGCAGTACTTC,CASSIQPDSYEQYF
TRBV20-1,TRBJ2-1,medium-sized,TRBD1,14,TGCAGTGCTAGGCCGGACAGGGGGCTCAATGAGCAGTTCTTC,CSARPDRGLNEQFF
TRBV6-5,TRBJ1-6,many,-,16,TGTGCCAGCACCGACCGTGCCCGCCAGGGAAGATCACCCCTCCACTTT,CASTDRARQGRSPLHF
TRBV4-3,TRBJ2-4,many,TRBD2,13,TGCGCCAGCAGTCCCGGGACTAGCGGAATTCAGTACTTC,CASSPGTSGIQYF
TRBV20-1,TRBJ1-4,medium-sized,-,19,TGCAGTGCTAGTAGTCGCTCGAGGGGGGCTCCCGCAACTAATGAAAAACTGTTTTTT,CSASSRSRGAPATNEKLFF
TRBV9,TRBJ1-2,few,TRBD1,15,TGTGCCAGCAGCGAGCTAGGGGGACAGGTCGATGGCTACACCTTC,CASSELGGQVDGYTF
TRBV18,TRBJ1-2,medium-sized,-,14,TGTGCCAGCTCACCAGTTGCTTCTAGTGAGGGCTACACCTTC,CASSPVASSEGYTF
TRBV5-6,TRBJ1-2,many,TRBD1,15,TGTGCCAGCAGCTTGCTGGGACAGCGAAACTATGGCTACACCTTC,CASSLLGQRNYGYTF
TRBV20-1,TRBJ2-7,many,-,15,TGCAGTGCTAGAGATTGGAGGGGAAGCTCCTACGAGCAGTACTTC,CSARDWRGSSYEQYF
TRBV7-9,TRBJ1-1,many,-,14,TGTGCCACCGGGTTCATTTTTATCATGGGCGGAGCTTTCTTT,CATGFIFIMGGAFF
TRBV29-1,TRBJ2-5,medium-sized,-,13,TGCAGCGTTGGCAGGGGCAGTATGGAGACCCAGTACTTC,CSVGRGSMETQYF
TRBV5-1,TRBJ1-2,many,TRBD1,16,TGCGCCAGCAGCTTGGGGACAGGGGTCTTCAACTATGGCTACACCTTC,CASSLGTGVFNYGYTF
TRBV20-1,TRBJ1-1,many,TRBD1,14,TGCAGTGCTAGAGATCCCCAGGGGGCTGATGAAGCTTTCTTT,CSARDPQGADEAFF
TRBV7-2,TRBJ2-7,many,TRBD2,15,TGTGCCAGCAGCTTAGGAACCGGGGGGGGTTACGAGCAGTACTTC,CASSLGTGGGYEQYF
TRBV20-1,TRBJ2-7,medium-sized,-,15,TGCAGTGCTAGGGGTGGTAGGCAAAGCTCCTACGAGCAGTACTTC,CSARGGRQSSYEQYF
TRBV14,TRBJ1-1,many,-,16,TGTGCCAGCAGCCAACCTTCCGACAGATTGAACACTGAAGCTTTCTTT,CASSQPSDRLNTEAFF
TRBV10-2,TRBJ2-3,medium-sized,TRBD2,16,TGCGCCAGCAGTCCCGCACGAGCGGGAGGGCCGGATACGCAGTATTTT,CASSPARAGGPDTQYF
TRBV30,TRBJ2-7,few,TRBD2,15,TGTGCCTGGAGTCCGGGGACTAGCGGGATCTACGAGCAGTACTTC,CAWSPGTSGIYEQYF
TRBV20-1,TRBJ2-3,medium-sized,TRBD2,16,TGCAGTGCTAGAGATCGGCTAGCGGGGGGCGTAGATACGCAGTATTTT,CSARDRLAGGVDTQYF
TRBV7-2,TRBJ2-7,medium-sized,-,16,TGTGCCAGCAGCCAAAATCACCTGGGTGGCGCCTACGAGCAGTACTTC,CASSQNHLGGAYEQYF
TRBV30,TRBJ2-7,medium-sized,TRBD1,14,TGTGCCTGGAGTCAGGGACAGGGGAAAGCCGAGCAGTACTTC,CAWSQGQGKAEQYF
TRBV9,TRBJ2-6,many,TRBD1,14,TGTGCCAGTACAGGGGGCTCTGGGGCCAACGTCCTGACTTTC,CASTGGSGANVLTF
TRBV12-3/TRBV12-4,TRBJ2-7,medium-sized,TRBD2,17,TGTGCCAGCAGTTTACCGAGCGGGAGGGCCGACTCCTACGAGCAGTACTTC,CASSLPSGRADSYEQYF
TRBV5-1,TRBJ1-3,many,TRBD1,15,TGCGCCAGCACCACCGGGACAGGGCCGGGAAACACCATATATTTT,CASTTGTGPGNTIYF
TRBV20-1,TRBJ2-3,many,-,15,TGCAGTGCTCGGAGGGGGCAGGATAACACAGATACGCAGTATTTT,CSARRGQDNTDTQYF
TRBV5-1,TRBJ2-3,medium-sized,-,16,TGCGCCAGCAGCTTGGTCAGGGACACCTCAACAGATACGCAGTATTTT,CASSLVRDTSTDTQYF
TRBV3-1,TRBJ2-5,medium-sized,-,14,TGTGCCAGCAGTCTCCGGGGTGCCCAAGAGACCCAGTACTTC,CASSLRGAQETQYF
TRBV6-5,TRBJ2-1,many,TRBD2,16,TGTGCCAGCAGTTACTCAGGGACTAGCGGCGCCGATGAGCAGTTCTTC,CASSYSGTSGADEQFF
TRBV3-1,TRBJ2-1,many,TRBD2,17,TGTGCCAGCAGCCAAAGTGTAAGGCGGGGGGGAAGCAATGAGCAGTTCTTC,CASSQSVRRGGSNEQFF
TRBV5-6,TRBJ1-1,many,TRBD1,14,TGTGCCAGCAGACCGGACAGGGGCTCCACTGAAGCTTTCTTT,CASRPDRGSTEAFF
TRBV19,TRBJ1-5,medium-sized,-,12,TGTGCCAGTAGGTCCACTAGTCAGCCCCAGCATTTT,CASRSTSQPQHF
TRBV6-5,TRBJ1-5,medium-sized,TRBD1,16,TGTGCCAGCAGTTTCGCCGGGACAGGGGCCGATCAGCCCCAGCATTTT,CASSFAGTGADQPQHF
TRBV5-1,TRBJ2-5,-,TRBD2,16,TGCGCCAGCAGCTTGGAAGTTAGCGGGTACCAAGAGACCCAGTACTTC,CASSLEVSGYQETQYF
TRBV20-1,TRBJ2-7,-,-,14,TGCAGCGCTAGAGGGTCTGGGCTGTCCTACGAGCAGTACTTC,CSARGSGLSYEQYF
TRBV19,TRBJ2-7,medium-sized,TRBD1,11,TGTGCCAGTAGCGACAGGGGCGAGCAGTACTTC,CASSDRGEQYF
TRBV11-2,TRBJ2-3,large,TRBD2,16,TGTGCCAGCAGCTCAGGACTAGCGGGATTCACAGATACGCAGTATTTT,CASSSGLAGFTDTQYF
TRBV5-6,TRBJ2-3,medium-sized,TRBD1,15,TGTGCCAGCAGCTTTCGGACAGGGGGCACAGATACGCAGTATTTT,CASSFRTGGTDTQYF
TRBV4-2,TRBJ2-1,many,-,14,TGTGCCAGCAGCCAAGATGGGGGGGGCTACGAGCAGTTCTTC,CASSQDGGGYEQFF
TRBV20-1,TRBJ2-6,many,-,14,TGCAGTGCCCCAGCAAGGGTGGGGGCCAACGTCCTGACTTTC,CSAPARVGANVLTF
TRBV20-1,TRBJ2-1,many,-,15,TGCAGTGCCCCTAGGGGTGGAAACACCTACAATGAGCAGTTCTTC,CSAPRGGNTYNEQFF
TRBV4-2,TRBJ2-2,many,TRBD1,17,TGTGCCAGCAGCCAAGGATTGCAGGGGGCCGGCACCGGGGAGCTGTTTTTT,CASSQGLQGAGTGELFF
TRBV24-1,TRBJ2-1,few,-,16,TGTGCCACCAGTGATTTGGGGGGGCCGAAGGACAATGAGCAGTTCTTC,CATSDLGGPKDNEQFF
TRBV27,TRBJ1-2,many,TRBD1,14,TGTGCCAGCAGTTCCAAGGACAGGCTCCTTGGCTACACCTTC,CASSSKDRLLGYTF
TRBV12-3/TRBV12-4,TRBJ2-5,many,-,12,TGTGCCAGCAGCCGCGGTTCAGAGACCCAGTACTTC,CASSRGSETQYF
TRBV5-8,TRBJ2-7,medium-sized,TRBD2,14,TGTGCCAGCCTTTCCCGCCGGGGGGCCTACGAGCAGTACTTC,CASLSRRGAYEQYF
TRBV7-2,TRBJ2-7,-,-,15,TGTGCCAGCAGCTTTTCTGGGGAAACCTCCTACGAGCAGTACTTC,CASSFSGETSYEQYF
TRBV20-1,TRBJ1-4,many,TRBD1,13,TGCAGTGCTAGAGTAGAGGGGGCGGGAAAACTGTTTTTT,CSARVEGAGKLFF
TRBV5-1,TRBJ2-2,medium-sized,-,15,TGCGCCAGCAGCTTAAGGGACAAGAACACCGGGGAGCTGTTTTTT,CASSLRDKNTGELFF